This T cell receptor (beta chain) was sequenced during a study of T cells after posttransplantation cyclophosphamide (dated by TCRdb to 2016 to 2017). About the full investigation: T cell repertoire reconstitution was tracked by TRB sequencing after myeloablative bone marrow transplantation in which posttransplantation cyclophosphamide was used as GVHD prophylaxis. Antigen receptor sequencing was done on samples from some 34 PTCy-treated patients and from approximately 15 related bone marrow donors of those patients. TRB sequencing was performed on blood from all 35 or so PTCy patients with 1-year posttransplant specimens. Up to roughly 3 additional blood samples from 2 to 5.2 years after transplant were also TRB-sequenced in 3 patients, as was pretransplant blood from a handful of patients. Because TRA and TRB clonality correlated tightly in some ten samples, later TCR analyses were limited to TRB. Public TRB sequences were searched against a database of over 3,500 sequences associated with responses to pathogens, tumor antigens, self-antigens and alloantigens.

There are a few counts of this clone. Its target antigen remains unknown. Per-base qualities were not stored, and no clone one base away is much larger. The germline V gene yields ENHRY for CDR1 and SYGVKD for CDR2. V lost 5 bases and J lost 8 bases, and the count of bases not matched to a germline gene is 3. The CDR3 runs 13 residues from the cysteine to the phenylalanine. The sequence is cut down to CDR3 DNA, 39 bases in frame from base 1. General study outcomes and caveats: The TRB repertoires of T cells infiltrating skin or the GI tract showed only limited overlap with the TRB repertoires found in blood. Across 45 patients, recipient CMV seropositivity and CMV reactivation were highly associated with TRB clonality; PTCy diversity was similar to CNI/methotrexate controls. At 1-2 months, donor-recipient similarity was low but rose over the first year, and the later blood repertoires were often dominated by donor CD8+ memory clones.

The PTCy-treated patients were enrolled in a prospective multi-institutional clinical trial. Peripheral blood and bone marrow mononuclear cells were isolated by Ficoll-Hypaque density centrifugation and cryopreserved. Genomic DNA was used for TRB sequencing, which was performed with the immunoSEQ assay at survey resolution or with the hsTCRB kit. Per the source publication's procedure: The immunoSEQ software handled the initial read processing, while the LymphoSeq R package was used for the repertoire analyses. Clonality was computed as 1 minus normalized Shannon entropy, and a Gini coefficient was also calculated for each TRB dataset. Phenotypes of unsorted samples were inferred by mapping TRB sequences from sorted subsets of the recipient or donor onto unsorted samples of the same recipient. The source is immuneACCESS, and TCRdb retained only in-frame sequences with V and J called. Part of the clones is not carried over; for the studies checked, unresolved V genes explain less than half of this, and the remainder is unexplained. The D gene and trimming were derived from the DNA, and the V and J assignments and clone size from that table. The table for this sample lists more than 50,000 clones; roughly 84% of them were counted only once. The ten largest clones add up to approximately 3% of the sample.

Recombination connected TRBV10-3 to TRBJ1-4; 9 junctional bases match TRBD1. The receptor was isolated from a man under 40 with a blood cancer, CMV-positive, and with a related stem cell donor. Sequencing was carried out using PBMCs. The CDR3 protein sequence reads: CAISRTGDEKLFF. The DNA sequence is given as TGTGCCATCAGTCGGACAGGGGACGAAAAACTGTTTTTT.